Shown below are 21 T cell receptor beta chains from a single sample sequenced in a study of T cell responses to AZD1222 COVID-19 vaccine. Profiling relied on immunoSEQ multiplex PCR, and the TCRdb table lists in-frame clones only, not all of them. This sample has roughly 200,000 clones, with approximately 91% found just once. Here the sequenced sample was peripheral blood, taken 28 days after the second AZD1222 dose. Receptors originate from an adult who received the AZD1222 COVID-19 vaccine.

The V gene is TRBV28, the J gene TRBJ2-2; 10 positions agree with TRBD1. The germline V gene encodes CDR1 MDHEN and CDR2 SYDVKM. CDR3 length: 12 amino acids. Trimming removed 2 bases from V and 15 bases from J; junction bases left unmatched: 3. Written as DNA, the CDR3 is TGTGCCAGCAGTTTAGGACAGGGGGGTGTGTTTTTT. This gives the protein CASSLGQGGVFF.

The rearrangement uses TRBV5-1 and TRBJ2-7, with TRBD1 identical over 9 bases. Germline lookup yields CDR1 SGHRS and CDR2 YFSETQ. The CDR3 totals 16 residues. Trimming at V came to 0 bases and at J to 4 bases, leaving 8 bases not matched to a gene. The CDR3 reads CASSLGRGTGRYEQYF. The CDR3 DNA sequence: TGCGCCAGCAGCTTGGGAAGGGGGACAGGGCGGTACGAGCAGTACTTC.

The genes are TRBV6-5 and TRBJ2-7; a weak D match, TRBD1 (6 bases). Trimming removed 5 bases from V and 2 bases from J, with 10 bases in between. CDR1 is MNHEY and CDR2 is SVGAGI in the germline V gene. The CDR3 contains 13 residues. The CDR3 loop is CASSTDRAYEQYF. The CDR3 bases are TGTGCCAGCAGTACGGACAGAGCCTACGAGCAGTACTTC.

The CDR3 region has the DNA TGTGCCTGGACTGAAATGGGATTAAGGACTGAAGCTTTCTTT. Translation: CAWTEMGLRTEAFF. This chain uses TRBV30 with TRBJ1-1; D remains unclear. The V end lost 4 bases, the J end lost 5 bases, and 17 bases lay between the germline ends. Germline lookup yields CDR1 GTSNPN and CDR2 SVGIG (reference sequence). The CDR3 runs 14 residues.

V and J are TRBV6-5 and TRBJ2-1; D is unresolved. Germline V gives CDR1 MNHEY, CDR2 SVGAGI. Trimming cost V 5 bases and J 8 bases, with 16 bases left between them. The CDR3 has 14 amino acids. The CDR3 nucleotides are TGTGCCAGCAGTCACACACTACTACCCTATGAGCAGTTCTTC. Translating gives CASSHTLLPYEQFF.

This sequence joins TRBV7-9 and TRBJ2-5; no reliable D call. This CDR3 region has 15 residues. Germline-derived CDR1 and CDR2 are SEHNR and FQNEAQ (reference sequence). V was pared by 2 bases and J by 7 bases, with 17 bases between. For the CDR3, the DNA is TGTGCCAGCAGCTTAAGCTCCGTCTCTACGGGGACCCAGTACTTC. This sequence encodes CASSLSSVSTGTQYF.

CDR3 bases: TGTGCCACCAGACTAGCGGGAGGGCGCGATGAGCAGTTCTTC. It is translated as CATRLAGGRDEQFF. The chain employs TRBV2 and TRBJ2-1; 14 bases fit TRBD2. Trimming took 10 bases from V and 8 from J; bases not matched to a gene: 7. The CDR3 length is 14 residues. The germline gives CDR1 SNHLY, CDR2 FYNNEI.

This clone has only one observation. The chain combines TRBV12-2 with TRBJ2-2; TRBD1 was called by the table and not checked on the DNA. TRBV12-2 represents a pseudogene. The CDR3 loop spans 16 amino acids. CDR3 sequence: CASRFYRGRGTGELFF. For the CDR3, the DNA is TGTGCAAGTCGCTTCTACAGGGGGCGCGGGACCGGGGAGCTGTTTTTT.

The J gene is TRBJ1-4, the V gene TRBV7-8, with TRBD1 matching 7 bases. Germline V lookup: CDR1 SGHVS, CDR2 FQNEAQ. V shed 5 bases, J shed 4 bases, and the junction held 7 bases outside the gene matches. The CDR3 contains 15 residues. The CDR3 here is CASSIRTGVNEKLFF. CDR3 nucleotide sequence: TGTGCCAGCAGCATACGGACAGGTGTTAATGAAAAACTGTTTTTT.

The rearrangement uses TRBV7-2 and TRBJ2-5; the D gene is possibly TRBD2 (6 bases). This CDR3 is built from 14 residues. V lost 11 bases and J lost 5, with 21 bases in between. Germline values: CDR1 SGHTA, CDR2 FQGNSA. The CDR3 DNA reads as TGTGCCTCTATGGAGGGGTATTTATCGGAGACCCAGTACTTC. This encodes CASMEGYLSETQYF.

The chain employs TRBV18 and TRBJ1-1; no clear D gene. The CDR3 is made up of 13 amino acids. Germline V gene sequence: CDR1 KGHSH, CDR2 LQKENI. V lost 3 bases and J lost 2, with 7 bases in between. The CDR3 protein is CASSPPYNTEAFF. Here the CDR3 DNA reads TGTGCCAGCTCACCCCCATACAACACTGAAGCTTTCTTT.

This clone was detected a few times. The CDR3 region is CASSGASGSIVVETQYF. The CDR3 nucleotides read TGTGCCAGCAGTGGGGCTAGCGGGAGTATTGTAGTAGAGACCCAGTACTTC. This rearrangement joins TRBV6-4 to TRBJ2-5; the match to TRBD2 covers 10 bases. This CDR3 is 17 amino acids long. The germline gives CDR1 MRHNA, CDR2 SNTAGT. Trimming took 4 bases from V and 4 from J; bases not matched to a gene: 12.

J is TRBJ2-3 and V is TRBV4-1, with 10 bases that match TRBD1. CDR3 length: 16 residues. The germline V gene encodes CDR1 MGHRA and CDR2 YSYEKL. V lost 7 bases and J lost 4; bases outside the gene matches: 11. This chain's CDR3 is CASTHRQGALPDTQYF. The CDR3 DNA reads TGCGCCAGCACCCATCGACAGGGGGCGCTCCCAGATACGCAGTATTTT.

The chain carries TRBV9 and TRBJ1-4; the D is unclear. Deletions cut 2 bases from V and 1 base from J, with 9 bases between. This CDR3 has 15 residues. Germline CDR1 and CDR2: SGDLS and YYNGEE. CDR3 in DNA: TGTGCCAGCAGCGTGTCGACGGGAACTAATGAAAAACTGTTTTTT. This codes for CASSVSTGTNEKLFF. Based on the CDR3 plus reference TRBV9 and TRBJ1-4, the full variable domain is DSGVTQTPKHLITATGQRVTLRCSPRSGDLSVYWYQQSLDQGLQFLIQYYNGEERAKGNILERFSAQQFPDLHSELNLSSLELGDSALYFCASSVSTGTNEKLFFGSGTQLSVL.

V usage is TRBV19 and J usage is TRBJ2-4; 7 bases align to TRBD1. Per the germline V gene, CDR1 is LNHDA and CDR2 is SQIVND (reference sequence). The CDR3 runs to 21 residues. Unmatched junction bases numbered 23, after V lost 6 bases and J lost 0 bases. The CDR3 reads CASRSGRQGFVQRGAKNIQYF. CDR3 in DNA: TGTGCCAGTAGGTCTGGAAGACAGGGATTCGTTCAACGGGGAGCCAAAAACATTCAGTACTTC.

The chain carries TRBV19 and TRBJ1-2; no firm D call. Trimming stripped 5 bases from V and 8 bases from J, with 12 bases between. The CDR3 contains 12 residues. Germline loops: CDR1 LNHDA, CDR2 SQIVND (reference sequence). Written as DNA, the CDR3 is TGTGCCAGTAGTCGAAAGGGTCGCGGCTACACCTTC. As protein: CASSRKGRGYTF.

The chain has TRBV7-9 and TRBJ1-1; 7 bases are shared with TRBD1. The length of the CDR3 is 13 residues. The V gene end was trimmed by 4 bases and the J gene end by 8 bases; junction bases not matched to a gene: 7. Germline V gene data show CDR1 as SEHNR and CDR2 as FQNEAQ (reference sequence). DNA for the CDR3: TGTGCCAGCAGCTCATCATCAGGGGGAGAAGCTTTCTTT. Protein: CASSSSSGGEAFF.

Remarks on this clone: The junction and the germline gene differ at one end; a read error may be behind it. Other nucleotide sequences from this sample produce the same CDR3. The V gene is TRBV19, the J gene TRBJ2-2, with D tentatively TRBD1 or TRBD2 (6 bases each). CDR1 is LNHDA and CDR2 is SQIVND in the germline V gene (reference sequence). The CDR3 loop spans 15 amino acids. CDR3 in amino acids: CASKSGAANTGELFF. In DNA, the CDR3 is TGTGCCAGTAAATCGGGGGCAGCGAACACTGGGGAGCTGTTTTTT. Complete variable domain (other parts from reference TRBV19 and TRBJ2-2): DGGITQSPKYLFRKEGQNVTLSCEQNLNHDAMYWYRQDPGQGLRLIYYSQIVNDFQKGDIAEGYSVSREKKESFPLTVTSAQKNPTAFYLCASKSGAANTGELFFGEGSRLTVL.

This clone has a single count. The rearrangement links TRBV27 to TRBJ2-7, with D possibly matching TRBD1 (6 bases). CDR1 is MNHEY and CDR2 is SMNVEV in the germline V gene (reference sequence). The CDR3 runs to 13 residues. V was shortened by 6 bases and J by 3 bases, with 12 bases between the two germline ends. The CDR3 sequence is CASSPQGLYEQYF. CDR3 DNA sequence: TGTGCCAGCAGCCCACAGGGCCTCTACGAGCAGTACTTC.

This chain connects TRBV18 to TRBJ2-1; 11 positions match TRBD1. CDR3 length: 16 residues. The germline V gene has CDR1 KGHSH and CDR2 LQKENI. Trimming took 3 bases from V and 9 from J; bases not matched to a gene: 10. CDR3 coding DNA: TGTGCCAGCTCACCTTTGGGACAGGGGGTGTCAGTTGAGCAGTTCTTC. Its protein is CASSPLGQGVSVEQFF. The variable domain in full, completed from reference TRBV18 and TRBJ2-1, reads NAGVMQNPRHLVRRRGQEARLRCSPMKGHSHVYWYRQLPEEGLKFMVYLQKENIIDESGMPKERFSAEFPKEGPSILRIQQVVRGDSAAYFCASSPLGQGVSVEQFFGPGTRLTVL.

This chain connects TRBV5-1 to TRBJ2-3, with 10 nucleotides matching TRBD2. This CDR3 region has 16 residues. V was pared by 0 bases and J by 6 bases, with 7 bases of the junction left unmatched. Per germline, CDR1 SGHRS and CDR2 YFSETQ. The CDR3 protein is CASSLGLAGVVDTQYF. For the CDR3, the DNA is TGCGCCAGCAGCTTGGGGCTAGCGGGAGTCGTGGATACGCAGTATTTT.